This paragraph covers one T cell receptor (beta chain) sequence. Its cognate antigen has yet to be identified. Base quality data are lacking; no much larger clone is found one base away. This specimen comes from a study of cytomegalovirus exposure and HLA in healthy donors (dated by TCRdb to the late 2010s). For context, the study as a whole: An earlier analysis of approximately 600 of the donors reported about 290 Gb of sequence data and 100 million to 130 million unique TCR beta sequences from around 200 million T cells. Roughly 300 gigabases of sequencing data and 70 million to 95 million unique TCR sequences made up an early release that covered about 640 HLA-typed donors. The genetic ancestry cluster associated with self-reported Caucasian donors included 81% of the 350 to 500 genotyped donors. The study aimed to test whether signatures of past pathogen exposure could be identified by cataloging public T cell receptors. The T cell repertoires of around 730 subjects were profiled by immunosequencing and related to cytomegalovirus serostatus. In addition to the first cohort of about 650 subjects, a separate validation cohort of 120 different subjects was used. High-throughput TCR immunosequencing, statistical association of individual TCRs with disease status, and machine learning were combined to predict cytomegalovirus infection status. A later analysis re-analyzed previously published TCR beta repertoires from 550 to 700 donors and added high-resolution HLA genotyping to study TCR occurrence patterns. The later analysis used no new phenotypic data to find candidate immune exposures, relying instead on TCR beta sequences and their occurrence across donors. To decide whether each TCR beta V gene segment behaved as functional or pseudogenic, an earlier analysis of some 570 of the donors relied on high-throughput TCR beta sequencing. Donor age, sex, ethnicity and CMV serostatus were compiled alongside the repertoire data. A later genetic analysis took genome-wide SNP genotypes for about 60% of the roughly 670 donors and used that subset as a discovery cohort. All discovery cohort repertoires had been generated on a single sequencing platform. Both class I and class II loci were covered by HLA typing, at four-digit resolution. Typing coverage varied by locus: roughly 620-630 donors for A, B, C, DRB1 and DQB1; under 550 for DQA1; over 600 for DPA1; around 490 for DPB1. Because of strong linkage in the cohort, roughly five DR-DQ haplotypes were treated as single units for association and clustering. Among about 400 genotyped donors of the cohort, an average of around 250,000 unique TCR beta nucleotide sequences was sequenced per donor, of which about 19% were non-productive. Study-wide conclusions, independent of this receptor: A later genetic analysis reported fewer N-insertions in productive TCRs among donors in an Asian-associated ancestry cluster than the roughly 640-donor mean. In a later analysis, most CMV-associated TCR beta chains were found to appear HLA-restricted, with HLA associations seemingly driven largely by CMV exposure. In a later analysis, HLA-associated TCR beta chains showed more clonal expansion and lower generation probabilities than non-associated chains that were equally common. Correlated functional status among segregating V segments might be attributable to linkage disequilibrium, but an unknown experimental factor could not be ruled out. Because some donors lacked HLA typing at each locus, the association tests relied only on the typed subset. A further reported finding was that TCR beta sequences accurately predicted the HLA-A and HLA-B alleles for most subjects in the first cohort. Some IMGT-functional V segments, including TRBV6-2 and TRBV6-3, could not be told apart with the 87-base-pair reads, so those segments were excluded. The study listed 164 TCR beta chains as associated with cytomegalovirus. In a later analysis, around 17,000 TCR beta sequences were associated with specific HLA alleles at a false discovery rate of 0.05. It was suggested by the authors that the approach could potentially be generalized to other disease states and immunological phenotypes. Broadly in line with IMGT annotations, most TCR beta V segments showed up in productive rearrangements about 87% or about 30% of the time in an earlier analysis of under 700 of the donors. Three of the identified cytomegalovirus-associated TCR beta chains were confirmed in vitro to be specific for cytomegalovirus antigens. Immune exposure information for the cohort was limited to CMV serostatus. A later analysis found that TCR association rates varied across HLA loci, with DRB1 alleles showing the most associated TCRs and HLA-C alleles the fewest. A cluster of highly shared sequence variants was judged likely to represent a technical artifact of the sequencing pipeline. Cytomegalovirus status was reported to be diagnosed by the classifier with high specificity and sensitivity in both the original and validation cohorts. Roughly uniform sequencing depth across donors was assumed in presence/absence analyses, although this assumption may not hold. This cohort had only TCR beta chains sequenced, and the lack of alpha or paired-chain data limited which features could be detected. Several of the top co-occurrence clusters appeared to be linked to parvovirus B19, influenza, CMV and Epstein-Barr virus, according to a later analysis. Strong co-occurrence of HLA alleles, especially DR and DQ, made assigning TCR associations to individual alleles difficult. Because counts were too low, 15 to 20 rarely observed V segments, including chromosome 9 orphons, were excluded from the earlier analysis of around 590 of the donors. While some public TCRs were present in many individuals, most TCR sequences turned up only very rarely across donors. A later genetic analysis associated a missense DCLRE1C variant with V-gene and J-gene trimming of TCR beta chains, and an independent cohort replicated the association.

CDR1 and CDR2 are read off the germline V gene as MNHNS and SASEGT. Clipping removes 5 bases from V and 3 bases from J, with 6 as the unmatched junction base count. From its cysteine to its phenylalanine, the CDR3 spans 14 amino acids. The kept DNA is CDR3 alone, 42 bases in frame from the first base. The library was prepared using the immunoSEQ multiplex PCR assay. A mixture of 60 forward primers for TCR Vbeta segments and 13 reverse primers for TCR Jbeta segments was used in the multiplex PCR. The CDR3 region of rearranged TCR beta genes was amplified from genomic DNA by a multiplex PCR assay. Amplified TCR beta libraries were sequenced as 87-base-pair reads on the Illumina HiSeq System. The paper's processing steps were these. In a later analysis, roughly 80 million unique TCR beta chains were counted across the roughly 670 repertoires, and around 10 million of these chains were shared by at least two donors. A nearest-neighbor algorithm error-corrected the raw reads and collapsed the reads into unique sequences, merging closely related sequences to remove PCR and sequencing errors. V, D and J gene segments were assigned by aligning CDR3 sequences to IMGT reference sequences. For a sequence to be retained, a match of at least six nucleotides to both a V gene segment and a J gene segment was required. A rearrangement was called productive if the CDR3 had no stop codons and remained in frame with V and J, and every other rearrangement was called non-productive. CDR3 was defined by IMGT convention, running from the second conserved V-encoded cysteine to the conserved J-encoded phenylalanine. The earlier analysis of fewer than 750 of the donors excluded sequences that lacked an unambiguous match to a single V gene segment. An earlier analysis of a few hundred of the donors classified V segments as functional when productive rearrangements were above 56.7% and as segregating when the standard deviation between donors was above 5%. A statistical classification framework was built to diagnose cytomegalovirus status from the catalog of TCR beta chain sequences. In a later analysis, TCR nucleotide sequences were compared against IMGT/GENE-DB human TR gene sequences so that V and J genes could be assigned. A later analysis assigned CDR3 sequences and most-parsimonious VDJ recombination scenarios with the TCRdist pipeline. A later analysis defined each TCR beta chain by its CDR3 amino acid sequence plus V-gene family, and excluded reads lacking a unique V-gene family. A later analysis removed 500 to 650 highly shared, low-generation-probability nucleotide sequences to deal with suspected cross-contamination and a sequencing artifact. A later analysis calculated a clonal expansion index for each public chain from normalized within-repertoire ranks of inferred template counts. Generation probabilities in a later analysis came from a VDJ recombination model fitted to out-of-frame rearrangements, and those results were checked against IGoR. In a later analysis, hypergeometric tests were used to score TCR-TCR, TCR-HLA and TCR-CMV co-occurrence, with a repertoire-size bias correction applied to TCR pairs. In a later analysis, false discovery rates were estimated by permuting HLA or CMV assignments 20 times. In a later analysis, co-occurring TCRs were grouped using DBSCAN, and TCRdist sequence similarity was added for clustering within HLA-allele-positive subsets. Co-occurrence clustering excluded repertoires with fewer than 30,000 or more than 120,000 public chains, plus five with anomalous nucleotide sharing. TCRdb provides this immuneACCESS table in a form limited to in-frame rearrangements. Some clones are lacking; in checked studies, under half of them reflect an unresolved V gene, and why the rest are absent is not known. V, J and clone size reflect that table, while D and trimming were determined from the DNA. The sample has about 160,000 clones on record, about 81% of them singletons. The ten largest account for roughly 0.99% of the sample.

The cohort was made up of about 610 healthy bone marrow donors. All cohort members were sampled while nominally healthy, although unrecorded immune exposures were likely present. The donor was CMV seropositive and belonged to the group of 250 to 350 seropositive cohort members. Every donor gave a peripheral blood sample, and the peripheral blood mononuclear cells from that sample were used for TCR beta sequencing. Genomic DNA extraction from the blood cell samples was performed with the Qiagen DNeasy Blood Extraction Kit. What was sequenced was PBMCs. Rearrangement joined TRBV6-1 to TRBJ2-7; TRBD2 aligns with 8 central bases. The origin of this receptor is a girl aged 2 to 9 in good health and CMV-seropositive. The DNA is TGTGCCAGCAGTTCCAGCGGGAGCCACTACGAGCAGTACTTC. This gives the protein CASSSSGSHYEQYF.